Listed here are 8 T cell receptor beta chains from one sample, sequenced in a study of metastatic and nonmetastatic thyroid tumors. TCRdb re-called the PCR reads with MiXCR. This repertoire shows 15,000 to 20,000 clones, 29% found once; its top ten account for around 13%. The entire patient cohort was treatment-naive prior to thyroid surgery. Sequenced sample: tumor tissue. All receptors derive from a female donor with papillary thyroid cancer or a benign thyroid nodule (not recorded which). Some clones in this sample may be carry-over from other donors' samples.

This clone occurred a few times. One junction end disagrees with the germline gene, perhaps due to a read error. V gene TRBV6-1 combines with J gene TRBJ2-2, with D maybe TRBD1 (6 bases). Germline CDR1 and CDR2: MNHNS and SASEGT. The CDR3 spans 14 residues. The CDR3 loop is CTSRAGTHTGELFF. The CDR3 region has the DNA TGTACCAGCAGGGCCGGGACACACACCGGGGAGCTGTTTTTT.

This clone was observed a handful of times. Other DNA sequences from this sample encode an identical CDR3 as well. The V call is TRBV6-1, the J call TRBJ1-6, with unresolved D. The CDR3 is 14 residues long. Germline assignment: CDR1 MNHNS and CDR2 SASEGT. Trimming pared 6 bases from V and 2 bases from J, leaving 8 bases between. Here the CDR3 reads CASSAGPYNSPLHF. CDR3 nucleotides: TGTGCCAGCAGCGCAGGACCCTATAATTCACCCCTCCACTTT.

The gene calls are TRBV28 and TRBJ1-2; TRBD1 aligns across 9 bases. The J segment lost 4 bases and the V segment lost 6 bases, leaving 6 bases of the junction unmatched. The CDR3 contains 14 residues. Germline CDR1 reads MDHEN; CDR2 reads SYDVKM. The CDR3 DNA is TGTGCCAGCAGCCCTGGACAGGGGAGCTATGGCTACACCTTC. Protein: CASSPGQGSYGYTF.

The table lists this clone with many counts. The J gene is TRBJ2-5, the V gene TRBV5-6, with D possibly TRBD1 on 5 matching bases. V shed 0 bases and J shed 5 bases, with 11 bases lying between them. This CDR3 has 14 residues. Germline V lookup: CDR1 SGHDT, CDR2 YYEEEE. In nucleotides, the CDR3 is TGTGCCAGCAGCTTGGGAAGGGGCTACGAGACCCAGTACTTC. Its protein is CASSLGRGYETQYF.

This clone is deemed medium-sized (0.01 to 0.1%). This chain connects TRBV20-1 to TRBJ2-7; 7 nucleotides match TRBD2. Germline lookup yields CDR1 DFQATT and CDR2 SNEGSKA (reference sequence). CDR3 length: 16 residues. The ends lost 0 bases at V and 3 bases at J; junction bases unmatched: 11. Here the CDR3 reads CSARDPGLPMHYEQYF. For the CDR3, the DNA is TGCAGTGCTAGAGACCCGGGACTACCCATGCACTACGAGCAGTACTTC.

The chain joins TRBV27 to TRBJ2-4; D is tentatively TRBD1 or TRBD2 (6 bases each). The CDR3 consists of 13 residues. The germline CDR1 and CDR2 sequences are MNHEY and SMNVEV (reference sequence). Trimming cost V 5 bases and J 7 bases, with 12 bases left between them. The CDR3 sequence is CASSEGGGNIQYF. The CDR3 nucleotides read TGTGCCAGCAGTGAGGGGGGCGGGAACATTCAGTACTTC.

The chain is built from TRBV27 and TRBJ2-1, with D perhaps matching TRBD2 (5 bases). The germline V gene encodes CDR1 MNHEY and CDR2 SMNVEV (reference sequence). V was shortened by 7 bases and J by 9 bases, with 25 bases between the two germline ends. The CDR3 loop spans 16 amino acids. CDR3 DNA: TGTGCCAGCATCCGGCGAGGAGGACTCCCGGCCGCTGAGCAGTTCTTC. Translation: CASIRRGGLPAAEQFF.

V and J are TRBV20-1 and TRBJ1-1, with 10 bases identical to TRBD1. This CDR3 region has 15 residues. V lost 0 bases, J lost 10 bases, and 11 bases stayed unmatched. Germline V CDR1 and CDR2: DFQATT, SNEGSKA (reference sequence). This chain's CDR3 is CSARDSGTGDILAFF. The DNA for the CDR3 is TGCAGTGCTAGAGATTCGGGGACAGGGGATATATTAGCTTTCTTT.